Listed below are T cell receptor beta chains from one sample, sequenced in a study of blood T cell repertoires in COVID-19. Sequencing used immunoSEQ multiplex PCR; TCRdb keeps in-frame clones, though not all of them. The sample shows 170,000 or so clones, around 82% of them seen only once. Sequenced sample: peripheral blood. The source is a man between 18 and 35 years old with active or convalescent COVID-19. Both conserved end residues are part of each CDR3. The D gene is left open where the match is weak. The size entry is marked missing in some rows and otherwise reads once, few, many or a size class.

NA	TRBV5-1	NA	TRBJ2-5	TGCGCCAGCAGCTTGGGTCAGGGCGGCCGGGAGACCCAGTACTTC	CASSLGQGGRETQYF
TRBD1	TRBV30	once	TRBJ1-6	TGTGCCTGGGACCGGGACAGGTCTTCCCCCCCCCTCCACTTT	CAWDRDRSSPPLHF
NA	TRBV28	NA	TRBJ1-2	TGTGCCAGCAGTTCAAGCCCCTATGGCTACACCTTC	CASSSSPYGYTF
TRBD2	TRBV27	once	TRBJ2-7	TGTGCCAGCAGTCCGACCCTAGCGGGAGGCCCCTACGAGCAGTACTTC	CASSPTLAGGPYEQYF
NA	TRBV2	NA	TRBJ1-6	TGTGCCAGCAGTGTGCAGGGCGAGGTAAATTCACCCCTCCACTTT	CASSVQGEVNSPLHF
NA	TRBV6-5	NA	TRBJ2-5	TGTGCCAGCAGTTACAGGGGGGGGACTCAAGAGACCCAGTACTTC	CASSYRGGTQETQYF
NA	TRBV5-8	few	TRBJ1-5	TGTGCCAGCAGCTTGCTAAGTAATACGAATCAGCCCCAGCATTTT	CASSLLSNTNQPQHF
NA	TRBV6-5	NA	TRBJ1-4	TGTGCCAGCAGGCCTTCAGCAACTAATGAAAAACTGTTTTTT	CASRPSATNEKLFF
NA	TRBV18	NA	TRBJ1-3	TGTGCCAGCTCACCTAGTACAGGGCACTCTGGAAACACCATATATTTT	CASSPSTGHSGNTIYF
NA	TRBV28	NA	TRBJ2-5	TGTGCCAGCAGGGGGGCCACGCGAAAGGGAGAGACCCAGTACTTC	CASRGATRKGETQYF
NA	TRBV14	NA	TRBJ2-3	TGTGCCAGCAGGCAACAGGGTGGGACAGATACGCAGTATTTT	CASRQQGGTDTQYF
NA	TRBV19	NA	TRBJ1-5	TGTGCCAGTAGTAGCGGCGGAGGCAATCAGCCCCAGCATTTT	CASSSGGGNQPQHF
TRBD2	TRBV12-5	few	TRBJ2-1	TGTGCTAGTGGCCCGGGACTAGCGGGGGGGAGGAAAGCGGATGAGCAGTTCTTC	CASGPGLAGGRKADEQFF
TRBD1	TRBV29-1	NA	TRBJ2-5	TGCAGCGTCCTGACAGGGGGACAAGAGACCCAGTACTTC	CSVLTGGQETQYF
NA	TRBV9	NA	TRBJ1-1	TGTGCCAGCAGCCCCGGGGGAGGGGCGGACACTTTCACTGAAGCTTTCTTT	CASSPGGGADTFTEAFF
NA	TRBV2	NA	TRBJ2-2	TGTGCCAGCAGTGAAAAGGGGTTCTCGACCGGGGAGCTGTTTTTT	CASSEKGFSTGELFF
NA	TRBV11-2	NA	TRBJ2-2	TGTGCCAGCAGCGTGGGACATTCGAACACCGGGGAGCTGTTTTTT	CASSVGHSNTGELFF